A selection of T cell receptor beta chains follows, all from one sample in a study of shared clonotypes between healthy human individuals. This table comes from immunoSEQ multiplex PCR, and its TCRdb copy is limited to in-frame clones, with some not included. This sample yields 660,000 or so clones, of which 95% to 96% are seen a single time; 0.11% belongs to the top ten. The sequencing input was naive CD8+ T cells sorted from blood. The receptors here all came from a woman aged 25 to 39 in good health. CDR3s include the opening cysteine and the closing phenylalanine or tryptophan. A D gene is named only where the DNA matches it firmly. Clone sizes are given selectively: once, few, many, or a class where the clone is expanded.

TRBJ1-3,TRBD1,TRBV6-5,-,CASSPTGDGNTIYF,TGTGCCAGCAGCCCGACAGGGGATGGAAACACCATATATTTT
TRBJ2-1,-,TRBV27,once,CASSFGTPGYEQFF,TGTGCCAGCAGTTTCGGGACCCCGGGGTATGAGCAGTTCTTC
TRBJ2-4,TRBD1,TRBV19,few,CASSPGQGAKNIQYF,TGTGCCAGTAGCCCGGGACAGGGGGCCAAAAACATTCAGTACTTC
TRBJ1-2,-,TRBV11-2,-,CASSLGSDYGYTF,TGTGCCAGCAGCTTAGGGTCTGACTATGGCTACACCTTC
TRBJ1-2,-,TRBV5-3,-,CARSRPPQNYGYTF,TGTGCCAGAAGCCGACCCCCACAAAACTATGGCTACACCTTC
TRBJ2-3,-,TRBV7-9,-,CASSPRGLPLDTQYF,TGTGCCAGCAGCCCTCGGGGACTTCCGTTGGATACGCAGTATTTT
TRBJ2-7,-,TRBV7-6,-,CASSLGAGRPLGLEQYF,TGTGCCAGCAGCTTAGGGGCGGGGAGGCCCCTTGGTCTGGAGCAGTACTTC
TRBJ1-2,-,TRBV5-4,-,CASSFTTTYGYTF,TGTGCCAGCAGCTTTACAACCACCTATGGCTACACCTTC
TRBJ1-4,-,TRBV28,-,CASGRAGTAITNEKLFF,TGTGCCAGCGGAAGAGCCGGGACGGCGATAACTAATGAAAAACTGTTTTTT
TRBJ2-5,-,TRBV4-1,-,CASSQEGSSKGGTQYF,TGCGCCAGCAGCCAAGAAGGCAGCTCGAAAGGGGGGACCCAGTACTTC
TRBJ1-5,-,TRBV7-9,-,CWSGGFGNQPQHF,TGTTGGTCGGGGGGATTCGGTAATCAGCCCCAGCATTTT
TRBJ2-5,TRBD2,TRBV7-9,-,CAAQNSSGQETQYF,TGTGCCGCACAAAATTCTAGCGGCCAAGAGACCCAGTACTTC
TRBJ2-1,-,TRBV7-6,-,CASSLSSGSSYNEQFF,TGTGCCAGCAGTCTTTCCTCGGGGAGCTCCTACAATGAGCAGTTCTTC
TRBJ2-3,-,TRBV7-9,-,CASSPGTFTDTQYF,TGTGCCAGCAGCCCCGGGACTTTCACAGATACGCAGTATTTT
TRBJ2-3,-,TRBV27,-,CASSLLGDTQYF,TGTGCCAGCAGCTTATTGGGAGATACGCAGTATTTT
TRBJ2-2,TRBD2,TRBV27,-,CASSSLAGGFHGELFF,TGTGCCAGCAGTTCTCTAGCGGGAGGGTTCCACGGGGAGCTGTTTTTT
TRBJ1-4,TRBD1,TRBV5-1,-,CASRRDRGNEELFF,TGCGCCAGCAGACGCGACAGGGGCAATGAAGAACTGTTTTTT
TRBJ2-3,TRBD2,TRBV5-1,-,CASLPPSCGSGSTDTQYF,TGCGCCAGCCTACCCCCTTCATGTGGTAGCGGGAGCACAGATACGCAGTATTTT
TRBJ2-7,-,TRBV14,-,CASSLGRDWTYEQYF,TGTGCCAGCAGCCTCGGCCGGGACTGGACCTACGAGCAGTACTTC
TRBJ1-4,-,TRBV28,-,CASRLPATNEKLFF,TGTGCCAGCAGACTCCCTGCAACTAATGAAAAACTGTTTTTT
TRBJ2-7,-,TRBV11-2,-,CASSLALPGTVKRYEQYF,TGTGCCAGCAGCTTAGCATTGCCCGGGACGGTTAAGAGGTACGAGCAGTACTTC
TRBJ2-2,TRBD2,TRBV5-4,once,CASSFSGTSGTDSNTGELFF,TGTGCCAGCAGCTTTTCCGGGACTAGCGGGACCGATTCGAACACCGGGGAGCTGTTTTTT